The entry below gives a single T cell receptor beta chain sequence along with its context. Deletions cut 2 bases from V and 5 bases from J, with 9 bases between. From germline, CDR1 is SEHNR and CDR2 FQNEAQ (reference sequence). This CDR3 contains 13 residues. This record comes from a study of blood T cell repertoires in COVID-19. Here immunoSEQ multiplex PCR was the method, and the copy in TCRdb shows in-frame clones only, minus some. The repertoire has some 81,000 clones, 90% to 95% of them found once; the top ten carry about 4.1%. The source of this sequence is a human donor with active COVID-19. The donor label of this sample is uncertain. The chain couples TRBV7-9 to TRBJ1-2; possibly TRBD1 for D (6 bases). The source material was peripheral blood. CDR3 nucleotide sequence: TGTGCCAGCAGCTTAAGAACAGGGTATGGCTACACCTTC. Translation: CASSLRTGYGYTF.